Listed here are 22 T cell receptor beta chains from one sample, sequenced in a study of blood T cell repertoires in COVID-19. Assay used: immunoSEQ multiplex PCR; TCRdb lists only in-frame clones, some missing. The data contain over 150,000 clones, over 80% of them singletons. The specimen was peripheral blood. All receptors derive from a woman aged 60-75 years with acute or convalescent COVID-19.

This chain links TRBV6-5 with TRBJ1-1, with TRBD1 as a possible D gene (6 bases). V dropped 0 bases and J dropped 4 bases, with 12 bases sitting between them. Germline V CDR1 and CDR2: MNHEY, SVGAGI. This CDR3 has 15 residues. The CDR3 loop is CASSYSSRGATEAFF. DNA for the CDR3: TGTGCCAGCAGTTACTCGTCACGGGGGGCCACTGAAGCTTTCTTT.

For the CDR3, the DNA is TGTGCCAGCAGTCCGTACAGGGGTACCACCTCTAACACTGAAGCTTTCTTT. This encodes CASSPYRGTTSNTEAFF. The chain is built from TRBV27 and TRBJ1-1; TRBD1 matches 7 bases. The CDR3 contains 17 residues. Germline CDR1 and CDR2: MNHEY and SMNVEV (reference sequence). Trimming removed 5 bases from V and 2 bases from J; junction bases left unmatched: 14.

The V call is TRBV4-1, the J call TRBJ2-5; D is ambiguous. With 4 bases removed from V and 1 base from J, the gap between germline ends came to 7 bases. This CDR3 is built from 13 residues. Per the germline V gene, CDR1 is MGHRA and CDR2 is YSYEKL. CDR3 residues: CASSLNGQETQYF. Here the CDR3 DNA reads TGCGCCAGCAGCCTGAACGGCCAAGAGACCCAGTACTTC.

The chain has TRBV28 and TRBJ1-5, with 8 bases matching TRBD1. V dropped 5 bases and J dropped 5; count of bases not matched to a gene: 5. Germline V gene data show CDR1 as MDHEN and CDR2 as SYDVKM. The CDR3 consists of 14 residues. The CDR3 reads CASSPGQGDQPQHF. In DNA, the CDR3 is TGTGCCAGCAGTCCTGGACAGGGCGATCAGCCCCAGCATTTT.

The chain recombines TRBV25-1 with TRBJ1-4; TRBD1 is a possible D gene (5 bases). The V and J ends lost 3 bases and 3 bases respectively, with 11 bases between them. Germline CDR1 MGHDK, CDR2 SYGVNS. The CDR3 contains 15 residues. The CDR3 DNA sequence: TGTGCCAGCAGTGATCCTGGGGGGGCTAATGAAAAACTGTTTTTT. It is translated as CASSDPGGANEKLFF.

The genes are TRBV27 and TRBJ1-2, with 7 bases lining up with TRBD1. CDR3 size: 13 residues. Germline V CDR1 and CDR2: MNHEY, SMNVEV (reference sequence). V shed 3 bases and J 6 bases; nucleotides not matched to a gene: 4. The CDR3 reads CASSFRDSNGYTF. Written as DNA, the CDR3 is TGTGCCAGCAGTTTCCGGGACAGTAATGGCTACACCTTC.

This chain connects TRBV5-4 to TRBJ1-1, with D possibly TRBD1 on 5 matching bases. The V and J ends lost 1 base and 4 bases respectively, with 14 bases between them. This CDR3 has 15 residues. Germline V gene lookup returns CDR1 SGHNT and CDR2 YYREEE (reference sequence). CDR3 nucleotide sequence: TGTGCCAGCAGCTTGTTCATTGGACAATCCACTGAAGCTTTCTTT. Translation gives CASSLFIGQSTEAFF.

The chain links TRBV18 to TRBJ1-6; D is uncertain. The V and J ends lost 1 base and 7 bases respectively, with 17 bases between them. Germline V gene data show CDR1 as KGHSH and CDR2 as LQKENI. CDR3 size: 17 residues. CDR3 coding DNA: TGTGCCAGCTCACCACTCGGTGCGGGGAAAAGCAATTCACCCCTCCACTTT. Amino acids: CASSPLGAGKSNSPLHF.

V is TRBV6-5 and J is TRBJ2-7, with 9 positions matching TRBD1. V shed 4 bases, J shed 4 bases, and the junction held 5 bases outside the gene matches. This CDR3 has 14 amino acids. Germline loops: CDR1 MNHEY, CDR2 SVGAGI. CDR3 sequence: CASSFGGTGYEQYF. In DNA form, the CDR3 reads TGTGCCAGCAGTTTTGGCGGGACAGGGTACGAGCAGTACTTC.

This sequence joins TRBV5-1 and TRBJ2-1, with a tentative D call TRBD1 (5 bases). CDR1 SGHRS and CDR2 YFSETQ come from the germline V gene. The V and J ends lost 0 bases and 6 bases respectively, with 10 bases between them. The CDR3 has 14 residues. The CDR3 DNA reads TGCGCCAGCAGCTTGGCCCGTGACAGCAATGAGCAGTTCTTC. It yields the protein CASSLARDSNEQFF.

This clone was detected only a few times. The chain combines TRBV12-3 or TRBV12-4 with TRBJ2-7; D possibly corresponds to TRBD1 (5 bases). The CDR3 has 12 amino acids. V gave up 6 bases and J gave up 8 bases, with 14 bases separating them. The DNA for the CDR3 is TGTGCCAGCAGCCCGGCCAGGGAAAAGCAGTACTTC. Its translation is CASSPAREKQYF.

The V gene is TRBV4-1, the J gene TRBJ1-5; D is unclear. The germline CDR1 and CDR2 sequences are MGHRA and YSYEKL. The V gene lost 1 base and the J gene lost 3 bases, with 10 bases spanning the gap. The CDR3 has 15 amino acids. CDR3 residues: CASSQVMAYNQPQHF. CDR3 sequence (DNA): TGCGCCAGCAGCCAAGTGATGGCTTACAATCAGCCCCAGCATTTT.

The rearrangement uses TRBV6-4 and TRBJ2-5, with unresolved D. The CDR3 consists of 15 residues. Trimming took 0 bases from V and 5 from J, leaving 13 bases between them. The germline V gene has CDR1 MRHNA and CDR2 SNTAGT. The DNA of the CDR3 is TGTGCCAGCAGTGACTCACCTTCCCCTCGGGAGACCCAGTACTTC. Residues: CASSDSPSPRETQYF.

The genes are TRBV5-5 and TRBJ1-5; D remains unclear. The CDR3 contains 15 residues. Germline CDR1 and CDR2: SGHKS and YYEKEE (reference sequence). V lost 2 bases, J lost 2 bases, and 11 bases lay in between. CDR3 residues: CASSFFPGGNQPQHF. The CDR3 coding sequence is TGTGCCAGCAGCTTCTTCCCCGGGGGCAATCAGCCCCAGCATTTT.

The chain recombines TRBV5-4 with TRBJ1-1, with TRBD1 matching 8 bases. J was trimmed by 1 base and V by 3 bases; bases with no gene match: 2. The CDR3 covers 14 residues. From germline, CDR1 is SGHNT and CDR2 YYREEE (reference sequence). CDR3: CASSSGTGNTEAFF. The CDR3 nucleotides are TGTGCCAGCAGCTCCGGGACAGGGAACACTGAAGCTTTCTTT.

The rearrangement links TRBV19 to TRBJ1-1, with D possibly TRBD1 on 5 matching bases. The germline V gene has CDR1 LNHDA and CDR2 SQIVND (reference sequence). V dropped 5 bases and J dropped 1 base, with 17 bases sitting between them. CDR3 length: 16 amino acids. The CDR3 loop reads CASSFGTPPENTEAFF. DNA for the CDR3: TGTGCCAGTAGTTTTGGGACTCCTCCTGAGAACACTGAAGCTTTCTTT. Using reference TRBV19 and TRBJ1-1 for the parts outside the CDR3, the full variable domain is DGGITQSPKYLFRKEGQNVTLSCEQNLNHDAMYWYRQDPGQGLRLIYYSQIVNDFQKGDIAEGYSVSREKKESFPLTVTSAQKNPTAFYLCASSFGTPPENTEAFFGQGTRLTVV.

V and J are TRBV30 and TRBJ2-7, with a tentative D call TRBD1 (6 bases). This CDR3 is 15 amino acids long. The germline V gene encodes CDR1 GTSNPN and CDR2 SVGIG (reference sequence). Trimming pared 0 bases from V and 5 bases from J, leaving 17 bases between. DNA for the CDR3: TGTGCCTGGAGTGTTTCACAGGGAGTTCGAAACGAGCAGTACTTC. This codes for CAWSVSQGVRNEQYF.

This CDR3 is CASIPSRGSQPQHF. CDR3 DNA: TGTGCCAGCATCCCGAGTAGGGGAAGTCAGCCCCAGCATTTT. V and J are TRBV28 and TRBJ1-5, with D perhaps matching TRBD1 (5 bases). The V gene lost 7 bases and the J gene lost 6 bases, with 16 bases spanning the gap. The germline V gene encodes CDR1 MDHEN and CDR2 SYDVKM. The CDR3 spans 14 residues.

The CDR3 DNA is TGTGCCAGCAGCCCGGGACAGGGGCCCTACGAGCAGTACTTC. Encoded protein: CASSPGQGPYEQYF. The J gene is TRBJ2-7, the V gene TRBV3-1 (or the pseudogene TRBV3-2), with TRBD1 identical over 10 bases. CDR1 is LGHDT, CDR2 YNNKEL, per germline (reference sequence). Trimming took 4 bases from V and 2 from J; bases not matched to a gene: 2. The CDR3 is 14 amino acids.

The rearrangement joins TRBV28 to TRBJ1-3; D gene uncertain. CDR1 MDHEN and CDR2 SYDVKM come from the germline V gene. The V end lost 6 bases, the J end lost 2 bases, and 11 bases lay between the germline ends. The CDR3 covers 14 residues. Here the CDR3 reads CASSLSGPGNTIYF. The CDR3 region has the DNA TGTGCCAGCAGCCTGTCAGGCCCTGGAAACACCATATATTTT.

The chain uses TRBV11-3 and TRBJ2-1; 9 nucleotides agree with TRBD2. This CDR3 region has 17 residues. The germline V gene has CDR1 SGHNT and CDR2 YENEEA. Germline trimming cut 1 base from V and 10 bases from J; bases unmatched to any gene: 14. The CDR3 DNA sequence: TGTGCCAGCAGCTTAGGGGGTTCATCTAGCGGGGAAATGGAGCAGTTCTTC. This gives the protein CASSLGGSSSGEMEQFF.

CDR3 DNA: TGCGCCAGCAGCCAAGGACAGGGGAGGGGCACAGATACGCAGTATTTT. Translation: CASSQGQGRGTDTQYF. The chain combines TRBV4-1 with TRBJ2-3, with D perhaps TRBD1 (8 bases). V gave up 1 base and J gave up 1 base, with 12 bases separating them. This CDR3 region has 16 residues. The V gene's germline CDR1 is MGHRA and CDR2 YSYEKL.